This T cell receptor beta chain was profiled in a study of cytomegalovirus exposure and HLA in healthy donors. As for the study in general: Among several hundred genotyped donors, about 85% fell in the Caucasian-associated ancestry cluster.

This clone was found a few times. The antigen is not known. Other DNA sequences within the sample encode an identical CDR3. Study-wide results and caveats: The study assumed roughly uniform donor sequencing depth for presence/absence analyses. As a later analysis showed, a missense DCLRE1C variant was linked to trimming of TCR beta V- and J-genes.

Those who donated were healthy bone marrow donors. Trimming took 2 bases from V and 7 from J, leaving 7 bases between them. The CDR3 is made up of 12 amino acids. The V gene's germline CDR1 is MNHNS and CDR2 SASEGT. A multiplex PCR was run with 60 Vbeta primers and 13 Jbeta primers. Assay: immunoSEQ multiplex PCR; the TCRdb copy retains only in-frame clones and omits some. The data show roughly 150,000 clones, about 70% seen once. The rearrangement uses TRBV6-1 and TRBJ2-3; D call uncertain. Sequencing was performed on PBMCs. The origin of this receptor is a man in his sixties in good health and CMV-seronegative. The CDR3 here is CASSEYLNTQYF. As DNA, the CDR3 is TGTGCCAGCAGTGAATATCTAAATACGCAGTATTTT.